A selection of T cell receptor beta chains follows, all from one sample in a study of CD8 T cells in ankylosing spondylitis. TCRdb reprocessed the 5' RACE reads with MiXCR, giving one entry per CDR3 protein. The sample has roughly 120,000 distinct CDR3 sequences, roughly 15% seen once. The sample consisted of blood, either unsorted or a sorted T cell fraction (not recorded which). These receptor sequences come from a female donor with ankylosing spondylitis or in good health (not recorded which). Both conserved end residues are part of each CDR3. The D gene is left open where the match is weak. The listing skips clone size in some rows; elsewhere it reads once, few, many or a size class.

TRBJ2-3 | few | TRBV7-9 | TRBD2 | CASTLAGGSDTQYF | TGTGCCAGCACCCTAGCGGGGGGGTCAGATACGCAGTATTTT
TRBJ1-2 | few | TRBV5-1 | TRBD1 | CASSLVAGQHYGYTF | TGCGCCAGCAGCTTGGTTGCGGGACAGCACTATGGCTACACCTTC
TRBJ2-1 | . | TRBV28 | TRBD2 | CASSFQASSGETEQFF | TGTGCCAGCAGTTTTCAGGCGTCTAGCGGGGAGACTGAGCAGTTCTTC
TRBJ2-7 | many | TRBV20-1 | . | CSARDRGYSYEQYF | TGCAGTGCTAGAGATCGTGGTTACTCCTACGAGCAGTACTTC
TRBJ2-7 | many | TRBV2 | . | CASSKGHEQYF | TGTGCCAGCAGTAAGGGTCACGAGCAGTACTTC
TRBJ2-7 | . | TRBV11-2 | . | CASSLDGGNSASLLHEQYF | TGTGCCAGCAGCTTAGATGGTGGGAATAGCGCTTCTCTCCTCCACGAGCAGTACTTC
TRBJ1-2 | . | TRBV29-1 | . | CSVEQGRSTNNYGYTF | TGCAGCGTTGAACAGGGGCGTTCGACTAATAACTATGGCTACACCTTC
TRBJ1-1 | few | TRBV12-3/TRBV12-4 | TRBD1 | CASSSYTDRAGGTEAFF | TGTGCCAGCAGTTCTTACACGGACAGGGCTGGGGGGACTGAAGCTTTCTTT
TRBJ1-1 | once | TRBV6-5 | TRBD1 | CASSLKGQGYTEAFF | TGTGCCAGCAGTTTAAAGGGACAGGGGTACACTGAAGCTTTCTTT
TRBJ2-5 | . | TRBV28 | TRBD2 | CASTWGTKETQYF | TGTGCCAGCACCTGGGGGACTAAAGAGACCCAGTACTTC
TRBJ2-3 | few | TRBV3-1 | . | CASSQVPYRRGSTDTQYF | TGTGCCAGCAGCCAAGTTCCGTATCGACGGGGGAGCACAGATACGCAGTATTTT
TRBJ2-1 | few | TRBV12-3/TRBV12-4 | TRBD2 | CASSLTSGRRSYNEQFF | TGTGCCAGCAGCCTGACTAGCGGGAGGAGATCCTACAATGAGCAGTTCTTC
TRBJ1-1 | many | TRBV20-1 | TRBD1 | CSARRTGPMNTEAFF | TGCAGTGCTAGGAGGACAGGCCCCATGAACACTGAAGCTTTCTTT
TRBJ2-5 | few | TRBV30 | . | CAWSGLYAKETQYF | TGTGCCTGGAGTGGTCTATACGCTAAAGAGACCCAGTACTTC
TRBJ2-1 | many | TRBV5-1 | TRBD1 | CASSLSPVQGERTGINNEQFF | TGCGCCAGCAGCTTGTCACCAGTTCAAGGCGAGCGGACAGGGATCAACAATGAGCAGTTCTTC
TRBJ2-1 | few | TRBV29-1 | . | CSVTSGANNEQFF | TGCAGCGTTACCAGCGGAGCTAACAATGAGCAGTTCTTC
TRBJ2-3 | . | TRBV6-2/TRBV6-3 | TRBD2 | CASSYETSGDFTDTQYF | TGTGCCAGCAGTTACGAAACTAGCGGGGACTTCACAGATACGCAGTATTTT
TRBJ2-3 | many | TRBV5-1 | TRBD2 | CASSEQLAATDTQYF | TGCGCCAGCAGCGAACAACTAGCGGCCACAGATACGCAGTATTTT
TRBJ2-1 | many | TRBV20-1 | . | CSAGGMEGAHEQFF | TGCAGTGCCGGAGGGATGGAGGGGGCCCATGAGCAGTTCTTC
TRBJ2-1 | . | TRBV9 | TRBD2 | CASSVVGSGGARDEQFF | TGTGCCAGCAGCGTAGTTGGTAGCGGGGGGGCGAGGGATGAGCAGTTCTTC
TRBJ2-2 | few | TRBV19 | . | CASSQSIPGLQGSLFF | TGTGCCAGTAGTCAGTCGATCCCGGGACTGCAGGGCTCCCTGTTTTTT
TRBJ2-7 | . | TRBV12-3/TRBV12-4 | . | CASSFGDNIPEQYF | TGTGCCAGCAGTTTCGGGGACAACATCCCCGAGCAGTACTTC
TRBJ2-2 | . | TRBV15 | . | CATSRERVHTGELFF | TGTGCCACCAGCAGAGAGAGGGTTCACACCGGGGAGCTGTTTTTT
TRBJ2-3 | . | TRBV2 | TRBD2 | CASSEGGLGRDTQYF | TGTGCCAGCAGTGAAGGCGGACTAGGCAGGGATACGCAGTATTTT
TRBJ1-1 | many | TRBV29-1 | . | CSVSQGHTEAFF | TGCAGCGTTTCTCAGGGGCACACTGAAGCTTTCTTT
TRBJ2-7 | few | TRBV24-1 | TRBD1 | CATSDLTLPGQKKTYEQYF | TGTGCCACCAGTGATTTGACCCTCCCGGGACAGAAAAAAACCTACGAGCAGTACTTC
TRBJ2-7 | many | TRBV6-5 | . | CASSYSPGRHYEQYF | TGTGCCAGCAGTTACTCCCCGGGGAGGCACTACGAGCAGTACTTC
TRBJ2-1 | few | TRBV7-3 | . | CASSLITANEQFF | TGTGCCAGCAGCTTAATTACAGCCAATGAGCAGTTCTTC
TRBJ1-2 | few | TRBV20-1 | TRBD1 | CSARQGGGNYGYTF | TGCAGTGCTAGGCAGGGGGGGGGTAACTATGGCTACACCTTC
TRBJ2-5 | . | TRBV18 | TRBD2 | CASSWRLAGQETQYF | TGTGCCAGCTCATGGAGACTAGCGGGACAAGAGACCCAGTACTTC
TRBJ2-6 | few | TRBV12-5 | . | CASGLETGSGANVLTF | TGTGCTAGTGGTTTGGAAACAGGCTCTGGGGCCAACGTCCTGACTTTC
TRBJ1-3 | many | TRBV10-3 | . | CAISESGGNTIYF | TGTGCCATCAGTGAGTCCGGCGGAAACACCATATATTTT